The entry below gives a single T cell receptor beta chain sequence along with its context. The antigen remains unidentified. The source of the sample is a study of PD-1 blockade in classical Hodgkin lymphoma. For the study at large: Patients were dosed intravenously with nivolumab at 3 mg/kg every 2 weeks.

Study results and limitations: The CD4+ diversity rise by C4D1 was clearest in complete responders.

The assay was immunoSEQ multiplex PCR, and TCRdb's table has in-frame clones only and misses some. The sample carries 20,000 to 30,000 clones, about 80% recorded once. V was shortened by 2 bases and J by 4 bases, with 8 bases between the two germline ends. Germline V lookup: CDR1 KGHSH, CDR2 LQKENI. The CDR3 loop spans 14 amino acids. Every single patient, without exception, relapsed after autologous stem cell transplantation, and brentuximab vedotin exposure varied. V usage is TRBV18 and J usage is TRBJ1-4; D remains ambiguous. The source is a human donor with classical Hodgkin lymphoma. The sequences come from peripheral blood mononuclear cells (PBMCs), collected before the second cycle of nivolumab. The CDR3, as DNA: TGTGCCAGCTCACCATCAGGTCTTAATGAAAAACTGTTTTTT. Amino acid sequence: CASSPSGLNEKLFF.